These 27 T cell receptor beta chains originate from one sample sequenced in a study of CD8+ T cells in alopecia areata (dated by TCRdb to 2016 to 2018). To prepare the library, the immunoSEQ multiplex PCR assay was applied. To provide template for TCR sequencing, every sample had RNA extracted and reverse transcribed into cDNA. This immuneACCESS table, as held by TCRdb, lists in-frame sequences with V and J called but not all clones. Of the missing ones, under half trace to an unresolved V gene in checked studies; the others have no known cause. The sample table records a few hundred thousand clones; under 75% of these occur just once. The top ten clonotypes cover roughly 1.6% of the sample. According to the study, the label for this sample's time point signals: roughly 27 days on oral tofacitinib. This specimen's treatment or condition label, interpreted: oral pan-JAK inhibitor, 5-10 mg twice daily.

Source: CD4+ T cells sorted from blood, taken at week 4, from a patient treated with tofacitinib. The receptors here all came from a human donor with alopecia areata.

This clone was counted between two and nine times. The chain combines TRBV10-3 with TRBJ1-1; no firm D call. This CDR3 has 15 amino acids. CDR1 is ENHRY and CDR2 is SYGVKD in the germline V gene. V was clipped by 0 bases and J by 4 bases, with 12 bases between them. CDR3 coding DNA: TGTGCCATCAGTGAGTCAAGGGATCTGGGCACTGAAGCTTTCTTT. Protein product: CAISESRDLGTEAFF.

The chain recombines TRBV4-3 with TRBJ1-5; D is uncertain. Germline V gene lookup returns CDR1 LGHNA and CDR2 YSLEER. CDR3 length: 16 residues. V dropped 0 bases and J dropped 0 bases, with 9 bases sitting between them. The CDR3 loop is CASSQDAAPSNQPQHF. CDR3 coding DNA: TGCGCCAGCAGCCAAGATGCGGCTCCTAGCAATCAGCCCCAGCATTTT.

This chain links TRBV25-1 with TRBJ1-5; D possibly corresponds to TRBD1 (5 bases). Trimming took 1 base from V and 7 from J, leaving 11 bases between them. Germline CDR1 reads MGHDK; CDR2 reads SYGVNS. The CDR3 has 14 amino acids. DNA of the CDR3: TGTGCCAGCAGTGAATTTGGGGGAAACCAGCCCCAGCATTTT. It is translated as CASSEFGGNQPQHF.

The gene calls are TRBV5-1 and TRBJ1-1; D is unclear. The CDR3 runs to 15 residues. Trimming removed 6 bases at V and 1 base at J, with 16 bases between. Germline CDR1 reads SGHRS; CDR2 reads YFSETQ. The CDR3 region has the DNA TGCGCCAGCACCACCGGAGGGAATTCGAACACTGAAGCTTTCTTT. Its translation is CASTTGGNSNTEAFF.

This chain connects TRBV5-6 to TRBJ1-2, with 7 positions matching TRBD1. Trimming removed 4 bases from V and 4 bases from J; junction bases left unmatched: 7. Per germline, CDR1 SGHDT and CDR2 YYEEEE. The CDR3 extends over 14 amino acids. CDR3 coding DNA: TGTGCCAGCAGCACCCGACAGGGAATCTATGGCTACACCTTC. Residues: CASSTRQGIYGYTF.

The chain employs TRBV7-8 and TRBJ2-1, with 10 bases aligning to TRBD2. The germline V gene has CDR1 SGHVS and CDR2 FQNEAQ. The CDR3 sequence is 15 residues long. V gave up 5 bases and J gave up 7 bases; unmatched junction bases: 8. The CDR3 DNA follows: TGTGCCAGCAGCCCTAGCGGGGGACTATGGAATGAGCAGTTCTTC. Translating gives CASSPSGGLWNEQFF.

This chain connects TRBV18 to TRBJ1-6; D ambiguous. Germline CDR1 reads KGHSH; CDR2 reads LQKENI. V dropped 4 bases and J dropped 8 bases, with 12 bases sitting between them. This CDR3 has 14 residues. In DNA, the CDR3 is TGTGCCAGCTCACTCTCCGGCGGAGATTCACCCCTCCACTTT. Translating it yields CASSLSGGDSPLHF.

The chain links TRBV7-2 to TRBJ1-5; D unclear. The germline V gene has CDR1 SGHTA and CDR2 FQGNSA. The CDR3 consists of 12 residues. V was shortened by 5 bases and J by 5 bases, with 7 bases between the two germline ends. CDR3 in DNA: TGTGCCAGCAGCCCATGGGATCAGCCCCAGCATTTT. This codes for CASSPWDQPQHF. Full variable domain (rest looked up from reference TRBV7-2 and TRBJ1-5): GAGVSQSPSNKVTEKGKDVELRCDPISGHTALYWYRQSLGQGLEFLIYFQGNSAPDKSGLPSDRFSAERTGGSVSTLTIQRTQQEDSAVYLCASSPWDQPQHFGDGTRLSIL.

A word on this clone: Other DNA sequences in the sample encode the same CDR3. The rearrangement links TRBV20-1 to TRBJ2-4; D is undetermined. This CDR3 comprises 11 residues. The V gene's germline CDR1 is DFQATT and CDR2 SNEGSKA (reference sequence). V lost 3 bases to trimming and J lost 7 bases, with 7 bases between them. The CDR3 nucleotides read TGCAGTGCTAGGGGTGGTAACATTCAGTACTTC. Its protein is CSARGGNIQYF.

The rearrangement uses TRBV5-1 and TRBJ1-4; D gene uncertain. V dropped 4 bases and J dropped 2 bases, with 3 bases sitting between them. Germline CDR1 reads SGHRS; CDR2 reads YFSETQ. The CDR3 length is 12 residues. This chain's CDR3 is CASSTTNEKLFF. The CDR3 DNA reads TGCGCCAGCAGCACCACTAATGAAAAACTGTTTTTT.

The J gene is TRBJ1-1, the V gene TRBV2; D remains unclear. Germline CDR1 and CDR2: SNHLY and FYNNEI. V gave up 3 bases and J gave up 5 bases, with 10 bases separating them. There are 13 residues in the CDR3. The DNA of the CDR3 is TGTGCCAGCAGTGAGTCGAGTTGGACTGAAGCTTTCTTT. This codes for CASSESSWTEAFF.

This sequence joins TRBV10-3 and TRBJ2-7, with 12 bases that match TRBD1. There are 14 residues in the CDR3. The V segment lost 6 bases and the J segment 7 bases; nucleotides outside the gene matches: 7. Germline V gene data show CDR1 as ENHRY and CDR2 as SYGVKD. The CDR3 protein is CAISTGTGGREQYF. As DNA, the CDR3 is TGTGCCATCAGCACCGGGACAGGGGGCAGGGAGCAGTACTTC.

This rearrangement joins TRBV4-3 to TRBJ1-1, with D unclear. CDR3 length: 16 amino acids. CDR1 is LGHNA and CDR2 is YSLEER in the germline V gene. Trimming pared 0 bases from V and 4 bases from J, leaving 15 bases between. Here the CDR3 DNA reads TGCGCCAGCAGCCAAGAGTACTATATGGCGACCACTGAAGCTTTCTTT. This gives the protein CASSQEYYMATTEAFF.

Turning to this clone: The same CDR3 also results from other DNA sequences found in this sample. The CDR3 DNA reads as TGTGCCTGGAGATCCAGGGGGAACACTGAAGCTTTCTTT. Residues: CAWRSRGNTEAFF. The rearrangement uses TRBV30 and TRBJ1-1; perhaps TRBD1 as D (6 bases). The CDR3 sequence is 13 residues long. The ends were cut back, 3 bases at V and 1 base at J, with 9 bases in the middle. Germline lookup yields CDR1 GTSNPN and CDR2 SVGIG (reference sequence).

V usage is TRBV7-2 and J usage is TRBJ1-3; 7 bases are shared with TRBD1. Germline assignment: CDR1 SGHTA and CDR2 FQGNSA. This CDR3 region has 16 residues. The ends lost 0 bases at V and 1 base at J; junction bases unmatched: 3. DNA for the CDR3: TGTGCCAGCAGCTTAGCTCCAGGGGGGTCTGGAAACACCATATATTTT. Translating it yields CASSLAPGGSGNTIYF.

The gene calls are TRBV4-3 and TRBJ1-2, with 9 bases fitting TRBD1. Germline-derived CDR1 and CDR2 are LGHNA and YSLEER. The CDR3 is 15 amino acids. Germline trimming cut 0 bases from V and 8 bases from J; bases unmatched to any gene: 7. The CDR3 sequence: CASSQDWGQGWGYTF. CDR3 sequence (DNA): TGCGCCAGCAGCCAAGATTGGGGACAGGGCTGGGGCTACACCTTC.

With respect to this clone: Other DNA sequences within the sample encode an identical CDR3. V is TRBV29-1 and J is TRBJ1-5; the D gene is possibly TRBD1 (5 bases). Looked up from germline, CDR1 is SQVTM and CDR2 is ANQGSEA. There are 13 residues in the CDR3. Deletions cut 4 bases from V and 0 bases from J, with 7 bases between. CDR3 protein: CSVGGNSNQPQHF. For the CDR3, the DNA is TGCAGCGTTGGGGGGAATAGCAATCAGCCCCAGCATTTT. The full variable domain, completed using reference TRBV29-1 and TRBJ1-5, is SAVISQKPSRDICQRGTSLTIQCQVDSQVTMMFWYRQQPGQSLTLIATANQGSEATYESGFVIDKFPISRPNLTFSTLTVSNMSPEDSSIYLCSVGGNSNQPQHFGDGTRLSIL.

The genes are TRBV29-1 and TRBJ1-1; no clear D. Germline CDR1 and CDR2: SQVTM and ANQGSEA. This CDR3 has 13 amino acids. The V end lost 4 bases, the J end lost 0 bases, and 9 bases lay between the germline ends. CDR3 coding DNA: TGCAGCGTTGGACTTGCGTTGAACACTGAAGCTTTCTTT. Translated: CSVGLALNTEAFF.

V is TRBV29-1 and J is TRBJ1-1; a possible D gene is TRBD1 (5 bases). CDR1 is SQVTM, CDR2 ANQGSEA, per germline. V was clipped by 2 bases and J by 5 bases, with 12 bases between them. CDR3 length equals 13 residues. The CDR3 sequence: CSVERGFGTEAFF. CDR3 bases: TGCAGCGTTGAAAGGGGATTTGGGACTGAAGCTTTCTTT.

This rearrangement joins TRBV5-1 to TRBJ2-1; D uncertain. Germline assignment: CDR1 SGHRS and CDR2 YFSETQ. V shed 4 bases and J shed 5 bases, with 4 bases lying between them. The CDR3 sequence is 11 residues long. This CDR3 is CASSRDNEQFF. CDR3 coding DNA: TGCGCCAGCAGCCGAGACAATGAGCAGTTCTTC.

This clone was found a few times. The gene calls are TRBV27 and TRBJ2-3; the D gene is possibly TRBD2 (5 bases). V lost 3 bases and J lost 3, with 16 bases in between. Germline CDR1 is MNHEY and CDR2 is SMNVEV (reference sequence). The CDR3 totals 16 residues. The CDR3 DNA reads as TGTGCCAGCAGTTTCCTCGGTCGGGGAAGAACAGATACGCAGTATTTT. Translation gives CASSFLGRGRTDTQYF.

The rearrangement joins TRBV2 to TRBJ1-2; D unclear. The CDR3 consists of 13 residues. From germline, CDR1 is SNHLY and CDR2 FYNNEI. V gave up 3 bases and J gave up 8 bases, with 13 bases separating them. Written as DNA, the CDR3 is TGTGCCAGCAGTGATACCAGGTCCTTGGGCTACACCTTC. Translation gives CASSDTRSLGYTF.

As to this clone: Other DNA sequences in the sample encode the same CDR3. This CDR3 reads CSASDGYGYTF. CDR3 bases: TGCAGTGCTAGTGACGGCTATGGCTACACCTTC. V usage is TRBV20-1 and J usage is TRBJ1-2; D is unclear. Deletions cut 3 bases from V and 4 bases from J, with 6 bases between. CDR1 is DFQATT, CDR2 SNEGSKA, per germline (reference sequence). There are 11 residues in the CDR3.

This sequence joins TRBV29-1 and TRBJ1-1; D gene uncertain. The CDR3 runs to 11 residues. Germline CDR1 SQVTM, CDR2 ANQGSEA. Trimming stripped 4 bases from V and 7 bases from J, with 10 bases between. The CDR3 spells CSVVSWDEAFF. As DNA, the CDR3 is TGCAGCGTTGTTTCCTGGGATGAAGCTTTCTTT. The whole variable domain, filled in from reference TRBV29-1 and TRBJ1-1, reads SAVISQKPSRDICQRGTSLTIQCQVDSQVTMMFWYRQQPGQSLTLIATANQGSEATYESGFVIDKFPISRPNLTFSTLTVSNMSPEDSSIYLCSVVSWDEAFFGQGTRLTVV.

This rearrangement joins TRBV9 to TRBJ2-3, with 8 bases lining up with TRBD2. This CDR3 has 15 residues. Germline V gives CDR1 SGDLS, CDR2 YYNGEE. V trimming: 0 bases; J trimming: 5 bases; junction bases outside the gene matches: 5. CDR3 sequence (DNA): TGTGCCAGCAGCGTAGTGTCGGGAGGGAGAGATACGCAGTATTTT. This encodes CASSVVSGGRDTQYF.

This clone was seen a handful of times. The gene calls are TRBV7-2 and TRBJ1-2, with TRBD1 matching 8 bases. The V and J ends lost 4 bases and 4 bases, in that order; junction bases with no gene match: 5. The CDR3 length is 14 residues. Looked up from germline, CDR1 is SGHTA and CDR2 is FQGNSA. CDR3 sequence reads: CASSWDRTLYGYTF. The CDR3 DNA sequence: TGTGCCAGCAGCTGGGACAGGACCCTCTATGGCTACACCTTC.

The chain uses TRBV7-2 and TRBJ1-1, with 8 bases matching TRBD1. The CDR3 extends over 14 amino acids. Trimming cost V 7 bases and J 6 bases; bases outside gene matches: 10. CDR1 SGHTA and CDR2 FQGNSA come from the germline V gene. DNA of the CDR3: TGTGCCAGCAAAGCGACAGGGGCGAAGGCTGAAGCTTTCTTT. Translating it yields CASKATGAKAEAFF.